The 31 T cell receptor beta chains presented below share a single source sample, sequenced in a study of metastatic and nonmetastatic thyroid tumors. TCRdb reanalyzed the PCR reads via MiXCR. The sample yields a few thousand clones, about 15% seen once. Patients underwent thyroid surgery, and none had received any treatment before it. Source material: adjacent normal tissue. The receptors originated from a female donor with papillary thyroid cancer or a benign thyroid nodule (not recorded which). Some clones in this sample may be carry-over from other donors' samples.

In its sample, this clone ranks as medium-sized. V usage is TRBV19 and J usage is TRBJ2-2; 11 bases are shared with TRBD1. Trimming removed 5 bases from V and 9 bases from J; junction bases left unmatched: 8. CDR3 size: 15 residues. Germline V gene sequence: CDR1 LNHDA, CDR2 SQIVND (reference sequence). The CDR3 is CASSGGQGVSRELFF. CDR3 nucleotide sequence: TGTGCCAGTAGTGGGGGACAGGGGGTTAGCAGGGAGCTGTTTTTT.

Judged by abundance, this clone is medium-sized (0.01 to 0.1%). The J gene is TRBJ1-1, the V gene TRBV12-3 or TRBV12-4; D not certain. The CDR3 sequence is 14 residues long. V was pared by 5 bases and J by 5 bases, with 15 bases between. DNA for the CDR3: TGTGCCAGCAGTCCTCGGCGGGGAACTACTGAAGCTTTCTTT. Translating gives CASSPRRGTTEAFF.

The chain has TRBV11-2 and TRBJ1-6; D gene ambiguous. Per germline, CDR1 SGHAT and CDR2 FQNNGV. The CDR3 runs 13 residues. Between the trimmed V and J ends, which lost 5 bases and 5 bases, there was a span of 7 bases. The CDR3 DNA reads TGTGCCAGCAGCGTTACCGATAATTCACCCCTCCACTTT. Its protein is CASSVTDNSPLHF.

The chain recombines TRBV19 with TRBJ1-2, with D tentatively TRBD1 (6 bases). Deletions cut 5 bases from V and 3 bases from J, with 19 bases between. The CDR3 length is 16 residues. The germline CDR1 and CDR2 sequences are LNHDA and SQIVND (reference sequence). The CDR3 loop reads CASSWAWGPSDYGYTF. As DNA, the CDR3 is TGTGCCAGTAGTTGGGCGTGGGGGCCCTCTGACTATGGCTACACCTTC.

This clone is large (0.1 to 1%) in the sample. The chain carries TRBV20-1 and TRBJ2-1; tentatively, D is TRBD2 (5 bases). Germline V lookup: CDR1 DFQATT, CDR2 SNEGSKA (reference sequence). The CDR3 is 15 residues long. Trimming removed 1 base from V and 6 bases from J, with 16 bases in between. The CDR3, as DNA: TGCAGTGCTAGAGCGAGCGGAGCCTTGGCCAATGAGCAGTTCTTC. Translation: CSARASGALANEQFF.

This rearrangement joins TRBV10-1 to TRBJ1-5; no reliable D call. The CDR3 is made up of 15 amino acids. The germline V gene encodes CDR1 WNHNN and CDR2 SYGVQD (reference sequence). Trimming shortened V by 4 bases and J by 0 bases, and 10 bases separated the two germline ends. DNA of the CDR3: TGCGCCAGCAGTGGGCCAAACCCTAGCAATCAGCCCCAGCATTTT. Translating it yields CASSGPNPSNQPQHF.

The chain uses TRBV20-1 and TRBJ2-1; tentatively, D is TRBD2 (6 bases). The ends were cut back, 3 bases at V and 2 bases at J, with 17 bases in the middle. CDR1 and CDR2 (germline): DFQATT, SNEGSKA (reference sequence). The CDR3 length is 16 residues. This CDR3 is CSARGGGWGTYNEQFF. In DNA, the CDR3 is TGCAGTGCTAGGGGGGGTGGATGGGGAACCTACAATGAGCAGTTCTTC.

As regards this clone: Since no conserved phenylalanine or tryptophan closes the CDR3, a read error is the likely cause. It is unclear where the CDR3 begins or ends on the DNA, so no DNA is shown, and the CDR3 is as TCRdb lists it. CDR3 residues: CASSTLKGGSYERYL. The rearrangement joins TRBV19 to TRBJ2-7; the DNA was not used to check the table's D call, TRBD1. Germline loops: CDR1 LNHDA, CDR2 SQIVND (reference sequence). The CDR3 region is 15 residues in length, termini included.

The CDR3 is CASSRRDSIGEQYV. Written as DNA, the CDR3 is TGTGCCAGCAGTCGCCGGGACTCCATAGGGGAGCAGTACGTC. The chain recombines TRBV27 with TRBJ2-7; maybe TRBD2 (6 bases). The CDR3 covers 14 residues. V was cut by 5 bases and J by 7 bases, with 18 bases left in between. Germline V gene sequence: CDR1 MNHEY, CDR2 SMNVEV (reference sequence).

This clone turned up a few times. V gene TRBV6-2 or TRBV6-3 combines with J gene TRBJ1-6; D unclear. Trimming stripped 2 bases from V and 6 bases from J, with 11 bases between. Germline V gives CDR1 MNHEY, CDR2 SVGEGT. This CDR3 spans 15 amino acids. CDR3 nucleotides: TGTGCCAGCAGTTACCAGGTACGTTCTAATTCACCCCTCCACTTT. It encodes CASSYQVRSNSPLHF.

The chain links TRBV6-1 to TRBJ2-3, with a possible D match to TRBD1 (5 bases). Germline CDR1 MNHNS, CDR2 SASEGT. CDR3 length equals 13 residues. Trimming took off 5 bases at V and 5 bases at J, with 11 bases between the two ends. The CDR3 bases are TGTGCCAGCAGTAGACTGGGGCGAGATACGCAGTATTTT. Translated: CASSRLGRDTQYF.

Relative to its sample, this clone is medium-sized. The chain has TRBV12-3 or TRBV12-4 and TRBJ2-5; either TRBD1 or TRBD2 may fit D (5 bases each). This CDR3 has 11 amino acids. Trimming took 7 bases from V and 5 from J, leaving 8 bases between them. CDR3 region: CASTWGETQYF. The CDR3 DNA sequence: TGTGCCAGCACTTGGGGGGAGACCCAGTACTTC.

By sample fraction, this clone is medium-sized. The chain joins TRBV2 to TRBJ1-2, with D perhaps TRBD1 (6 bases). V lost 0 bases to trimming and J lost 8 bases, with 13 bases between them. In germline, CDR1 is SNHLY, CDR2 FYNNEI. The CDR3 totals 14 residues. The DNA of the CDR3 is TGTGCCAGCAGTGAAGCGGAGGACAGACGAGGCTACACCTTC. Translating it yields CASSEAEDRRGYTF.

The CDR3 sequence: CASSSFIHRGKSSYEQYF. CDR3 coding DNA: TGTGCCAGCTCTTCGTTCATACACCGGGGTAAAAGCTCCTACGAGCAGTACTTC. This chain connects TRBV6-1 to TRBJ2-7; D is perhaps TRBD2 (5 bases). Germline V gene lookup returns CDR1 MNHNS and CDR2 SASEGT. With 8 bases removed from V and 0 bases from J, the gap between germline ends came to 26 bases. This CDR3 has 18 residues.

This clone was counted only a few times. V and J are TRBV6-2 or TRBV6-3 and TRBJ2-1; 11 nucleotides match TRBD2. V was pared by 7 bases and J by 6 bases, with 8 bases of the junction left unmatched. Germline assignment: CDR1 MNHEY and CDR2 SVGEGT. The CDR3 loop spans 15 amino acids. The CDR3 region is CASTLLAGESNEQFF. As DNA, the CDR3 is TGTGCCAGCACCCTACTAGCGGGGGAGTCCAATGAGCAGTTCTTC.

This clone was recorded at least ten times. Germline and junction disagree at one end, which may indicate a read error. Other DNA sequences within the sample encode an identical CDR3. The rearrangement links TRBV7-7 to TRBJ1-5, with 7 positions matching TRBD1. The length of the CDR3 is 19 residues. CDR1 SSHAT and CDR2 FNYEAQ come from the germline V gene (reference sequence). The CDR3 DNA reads TGTGCTAGCAGCTTATCCCGGGACAGCAGACCCCTTAGCAATCAGCCCCAGCATTTT. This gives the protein CASSLSRDSRPLSNQPQHF.

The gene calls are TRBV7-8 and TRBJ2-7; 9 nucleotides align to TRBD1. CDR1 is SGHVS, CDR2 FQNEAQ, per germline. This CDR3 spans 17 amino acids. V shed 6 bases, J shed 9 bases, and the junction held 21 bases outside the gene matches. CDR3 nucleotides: TGTGCCAGCAGGGGGGCAGGGAGGGACAGGGTCAGTGTAGGGCAGTACTTC. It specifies CASRGAGRDRVSVGQYF. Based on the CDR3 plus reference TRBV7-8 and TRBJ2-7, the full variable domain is GAGVSQSPRYKVAKRGQDVALRCDPISGHVSLFWYQQALGQGPEFLTYFQNEAQLDKSGLPSDRFFAERPEGSVSTLKIQRTQQEDSAVYLCASRGAGRDRVSVGQYFGPGTRLTVT.

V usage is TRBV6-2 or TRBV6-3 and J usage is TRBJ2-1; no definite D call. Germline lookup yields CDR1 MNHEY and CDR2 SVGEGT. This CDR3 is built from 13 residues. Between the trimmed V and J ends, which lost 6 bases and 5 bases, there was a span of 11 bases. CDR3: CASSRGPDNEQFF. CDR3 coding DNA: TGTGCCAGCAGCCGTGGGCCCGACAATGAGCAGTTCTTC.

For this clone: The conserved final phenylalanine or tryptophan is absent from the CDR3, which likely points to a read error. The CDR3 reads CASSTGGTGELFS. The CDR3 coding sequence is TGTGCCAGCAGCACAGGTGGCACCGGGGAGCTGTTTTCT. The V and J genes are TRBV11-3 and TRBJ2-2, with D tentatively TRBD1 (5 bases). There are 13 residues in the CDR3. Trimming left V 5 bases short and J 4 bases short, with 8 bases between. Germline CDR1 and CDR2: SGHNT and YENEEA.

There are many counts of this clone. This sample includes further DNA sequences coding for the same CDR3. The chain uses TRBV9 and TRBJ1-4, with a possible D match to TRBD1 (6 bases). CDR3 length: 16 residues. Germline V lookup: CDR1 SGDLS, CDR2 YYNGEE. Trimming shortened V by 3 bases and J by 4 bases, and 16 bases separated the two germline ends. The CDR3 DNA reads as TGTGCCAGCAGCGAGGGGGGCCCGCGGAATAATGAAAAACTGTTTTTT. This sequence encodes CASSEGGPRNNEKLFF.

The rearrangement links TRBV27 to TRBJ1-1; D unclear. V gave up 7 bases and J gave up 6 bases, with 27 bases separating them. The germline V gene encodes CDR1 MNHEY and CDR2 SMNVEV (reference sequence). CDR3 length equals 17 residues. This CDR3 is CASITAGLARWVSEAFF. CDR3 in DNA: TGTGCCAGCATCACTGCGGGGTTGGCCAGGTGGGTTTCTGAAGCTTTCTTT.

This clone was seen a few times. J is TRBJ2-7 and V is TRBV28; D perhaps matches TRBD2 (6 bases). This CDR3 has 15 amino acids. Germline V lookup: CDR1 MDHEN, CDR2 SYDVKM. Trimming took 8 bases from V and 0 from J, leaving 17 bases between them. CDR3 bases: TGTGCCAGCTACTCAGCGGACGGGAGCTCCTACGAGCAGTACTTC. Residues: CASYSADGSSYEQYF.

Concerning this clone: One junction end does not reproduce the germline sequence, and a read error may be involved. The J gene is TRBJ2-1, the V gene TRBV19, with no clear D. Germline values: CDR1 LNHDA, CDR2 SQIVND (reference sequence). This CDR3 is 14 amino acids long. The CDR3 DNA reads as TGTGTCAGTAGTATAGGCACCTCCTACAATGAGCAGTTCTTC. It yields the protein CVSSIGTSYNEQFF.

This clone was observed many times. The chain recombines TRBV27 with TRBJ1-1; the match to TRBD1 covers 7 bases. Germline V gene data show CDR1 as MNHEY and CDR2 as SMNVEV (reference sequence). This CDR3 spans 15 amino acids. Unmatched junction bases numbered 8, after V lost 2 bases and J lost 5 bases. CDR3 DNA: TGTGCCAGCAGTTTAAGCCCTTCAGGGGGGACTGAAGCTTTCTTT. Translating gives CASSLSPSGGTEAFF.

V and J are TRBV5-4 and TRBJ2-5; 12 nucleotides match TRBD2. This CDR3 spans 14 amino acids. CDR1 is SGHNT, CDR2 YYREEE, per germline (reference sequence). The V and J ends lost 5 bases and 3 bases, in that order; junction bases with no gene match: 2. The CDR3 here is CASRRTSGEETQYF. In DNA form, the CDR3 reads TGTGCCAGCAGGCGGACTAGCGGGGAAGAGACCCAGTACTTC. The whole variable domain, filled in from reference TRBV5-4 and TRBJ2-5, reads ETGVTQSPTHLIKTRGQQVTLRCSSQSGHNTVSWYQQALGQGPQFIFQYYREEENGRGNFPPRFSGLQFPNYSSELNVNALELDDSALYLCASRRTSGEETQYFGPGTRLLVL.

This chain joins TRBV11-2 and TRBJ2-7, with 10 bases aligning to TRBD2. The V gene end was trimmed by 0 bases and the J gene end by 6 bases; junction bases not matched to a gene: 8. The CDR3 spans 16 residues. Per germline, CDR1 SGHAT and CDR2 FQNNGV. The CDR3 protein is CASSLDASGSSAEQYF. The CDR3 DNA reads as TGTGCCAGCAGCTTAGATGCTAGCGGGAGCTCCGCCGAGCAGTACTTC.

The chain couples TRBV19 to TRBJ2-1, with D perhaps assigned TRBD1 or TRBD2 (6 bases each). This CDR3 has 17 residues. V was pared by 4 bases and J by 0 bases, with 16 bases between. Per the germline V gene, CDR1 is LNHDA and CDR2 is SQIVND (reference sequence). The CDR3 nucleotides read TGTGCCAGTAGTACCTGGGGGGCAGATAGCTCCTACAATGAGCAGTTCTTC. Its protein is CASSTWGADSSYNEQFF.

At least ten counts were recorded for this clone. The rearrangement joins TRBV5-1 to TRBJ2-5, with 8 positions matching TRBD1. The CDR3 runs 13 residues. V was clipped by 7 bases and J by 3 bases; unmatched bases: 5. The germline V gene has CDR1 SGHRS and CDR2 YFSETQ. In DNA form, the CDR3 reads TGCGCCAGCGGGCACAGGGGGGAAGAGACCCAGTACTTC. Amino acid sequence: CASGHRGEETQYF. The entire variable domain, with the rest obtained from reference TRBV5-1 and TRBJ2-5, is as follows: KAGVTQTPRYLIKTRGQQVTLSCSPISGHRSVSWYQQTPGQGLQFLFEYFSETQRNKGNFPGRFSGRQFSNSRSEMNVSTLELGDSALYLCASGHRGEETQYFGPGTRLLVL.

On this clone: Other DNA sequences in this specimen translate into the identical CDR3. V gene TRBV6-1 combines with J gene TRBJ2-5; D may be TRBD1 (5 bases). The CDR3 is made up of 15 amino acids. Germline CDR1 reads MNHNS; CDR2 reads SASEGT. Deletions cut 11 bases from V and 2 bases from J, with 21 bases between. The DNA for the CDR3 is TGTGCCGGTAGTAAAGAAAGGGGTGATCAAGAGACCCAGTACTTC. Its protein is CAGSKERGDQETQYF.

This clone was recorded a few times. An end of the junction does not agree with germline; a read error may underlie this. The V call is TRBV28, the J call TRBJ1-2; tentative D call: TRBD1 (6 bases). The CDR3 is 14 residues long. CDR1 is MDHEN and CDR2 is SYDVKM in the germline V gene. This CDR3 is CASSHGQSNYGYTF. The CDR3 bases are TGTGCCAGCAGCCACGGACAGAGCAACTATGGCTACACATTC.

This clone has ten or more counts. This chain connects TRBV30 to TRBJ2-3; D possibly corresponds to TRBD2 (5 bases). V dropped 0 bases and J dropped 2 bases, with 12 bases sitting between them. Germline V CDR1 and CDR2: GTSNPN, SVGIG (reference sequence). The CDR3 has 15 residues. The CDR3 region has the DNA TGTGCCTGGAGTGTATCGGGGAAGGCCACAGATACGCAGTATTTT. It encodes CAWSVSGKATDTQYF.